The rows below give T cell receptor beta chains drawn from one sample of a study of T cells expressing NK-cell markers. For each CDR3 protein, TCRdb gives one entry from its re-call of the 5' RACE reads, without DNA. The data show 440,000 or so distinct CDR3 sequences, and the top ten clones hold 7.3%. The source material was blood T cells: a sorted CD56 or NKG2C T cell subset, CD4+ or CD8+ T cells, or bulk PBMC T cells (not recorded which). These receptors originate from a woman between 18 and 69 years old in good health. The CDR3 runs from the conserved cysteine through the conserved F or W.

V gene: TRBV5-1
J gene: TRBJ1-1
CDR3 protein: CASSLELTGRNTEAFF

V gene: TRBV4-2
J gene: TRBJ2-7
CDR3 protein: CASSQADSAGGEQYF

V gene: TRBV20-1
J gene: TRBJ2-4
CDR3 protein: CSGPGQVKNIQYF

V gene: TRBV11-2
J gene: TRBJ2-7
CDR3 protein: CASRQGRGQGREQYF

V gene: TRBV10-3
J gene: TRBJ2-7
CDR3 protein: CAIGSSYEQYF

V gene: TRBV18
J gene: TRBJ2-7
CDR3 protein: CASSPPASGSYEQYF

V gene: TRBV20-1
J gene: TRBJ2-7
CDR3 protein: CSASWGRGHEQYF

V gene: TRBV10-3
J gene: TRBJ2-2
CDR3 protein: CAINSGDRVRTGELFF

V gene: TRBV7-3
J gene: TRBJ2-1
CDR3 protein: CASSPQGRAEQFF

V gene: TRBV6-5
J gene: TRBJ1-2
CDR3 protein: CASNSRDGGDGYTF

V gene: TRBV5-1
J gene: TRBJ2-1
CDR3 protein: CASSPEGGPVHEQFF

V gene: TRBV7-9
J gene: TRBJ2-7
CDR3 protein: CASSLVQGASERYF

V gene: TRBV19
J gene: TRBJ1-1
CDR3 protein: CASTRHGGGAEAFF

V gene: TRBV15
J gene: TRBJ2-2
CDR3 protein: CATSGQGWALTPGELFF

V gene: TRBV7-9
J gene: TRBJ2-5
CDR3 protein: CASSARDRVYETQYF

V gene: TRBV9
J gene: TRBJ2-3
CDR3 protein: CASSVEWATDTQYF

V gene: TRBV7-9
J gene: TRBJ2-1
CDR3 protein: CASSSALAAYNEQFF

V gene: TRBV12-3/TRBV12-4
J gene: TRBJ1-2
CDR3 protein: CASSFGQGVYGYTF

V gene: TRBV6-2/TRBV6-3
J gene: TRBJ2-1
CDR3 protein: CASSHGLAEQFF

V gene: TRBV5-6
J gene: TRBJ1-3
CDR3 protein: CASSLLGHHTIYF

V gene: TRBV5-1
J gene: TRBJ2-2
CDR3 protein: CASSLVAMNTGELFF

V gene: TRBV14
J gene: TRBJ1-2
CDR3 protein: CASSPTGDYGYTF

V gene: TRBV4-1
J gene: TRBJ2-3
CDR3 protein: CASSQSPPRGGSGDTQYF

V gene: TRBV25-1
J gene: TRBJ2-1
CDR3 protein: CATREIREVDEQFF

V gene: TRBV23-1
J gene: TRBJ2-2
CDR3 protein: CASSHSTGGTGELFF

V gene: TRBV24-1
J gene: TRBJ2-5
CDR3 protein: CATRGGYRRQETQYF

V gene: TRBV12-3/TRBV12-4
J gene: TRBJ2-1
CDR3 protein: CASSLAPSGYNEQFF

V gene: TRBV4-2
J gene: TRBJ2-5
CDR3 protein: CASSREDSAYQETQYF

V gene: TRBV11-2
J gene: TRBJ2-1
CDR3 protein: CASSLEFGKSSYNEQFF

V gene: TRBV5-4
J gene: TRBJ2-5
CDR3 protein: CASSSKGESQETQYF

V gene: TRBV10-3
J gene: TRBJ1-4
CDR3 protein: CAISGGIEEKLFF

V gene: TRBV28
J gene: TRBJ2-1
CDR3 protein: CASSLFRLAGGAYNEQFF

V gene: TRBV5-6
J gene: TRBJ2-1
CDR3 protein: CASSVRGRAYNEQFF

V gene: TRBV3-1
J gene: TRBJ1-6
CDR3 protein: CASSQAGTGVNSPLHF

V gene: TRBV20-1
J gene: TRBJ2-3
CDR3 protein: CSARLAGARDTQYF

V gene: TRBV6-5
J gene: TRBJ2-1
CDR3 protein: CASSYQRDAYNEQFF